This T cell receptor beta chain is from a study of molecular identifiers for immune sequencing clone quantification (dated by TCRdb to between 2017 and 2018). Context from the whole study: For a replicate experiment, RNA from around 20,000 or 100,000 naive CD8 T cells was divided into five aliquots, of which four were sequenced. The study was a methods study using CD8 T cells to benchmark molecular-identifier clustering-based TCR repertoire sequencing (MIDCIRS) and TCR RNA copy counting.

The library came from PCR. Sequenced on an Illumina HiSeq 4000. Preparation of bulk TCR libraries followed a previously described approach, with the TCR primers listed in Table S5. The Qiagen AllPrep DNA/RNA kit was used to purify total RNA. Before analysis, reads from multiple sequencing runs of one library were combined. The paper's data handling went like this. Reads were retained only if an exact TCR constant sequence was present, and the retained reads were trimmed to 150 nt and grouped according to their 12-nt molecular barcodes. Reads within each barcode group were sub-clustered using a 15% Levenshtein threshold, and quality-weighted consensus sequences were constructed for each RNA molecule. Non-functional sequences were discarded, and so were lower-count sequences lying one edit away from another sequence. Barcode sub-clusters with fewer than 20% of the maximum read count were removed, based on fitting two negative binomial distributions. TCRdb ran its own pipeline on the public reads, namely fastp trimming at Q25 and MiXCR clone calling, and kept in-frame beta chains. All rows with the same CDR3 protein become a single entry with the most common DNA and genes. It is TCRdb's table, rather than the study itself, that gives the V and J calls and clone size. This sample lists 75,000 to 100,000 distinct CDR3 sequences; 15% to 20% were detected once. The ten largest clones represent about 0.85% of the sample.

Taken from cysteine to phenylalanine, the CDR3 has 18 residues. CDR3 DNA only is kept here, 54 bases in frame from base 1. Based on the germline V gene (reference sequence), the CDR1 and CDR2 sequences are DFQATT and SNEGSKA. To note about this clonotype: It lacks a known antigen. An end of the junction does not agree with germline; a read error may underlie this.

Naive CD8 T cell libraries were made from roughly 20,000 to 1,000,000 sorted cells using 10%, 30% or 50% of purified RNA. On a BD FACSAria II, naive CD8 T cells were FACS-sorted as CD8+CD4-CCR7+CD45RA+ and collected into RLT Plus buffer. Approximately nine TCR copies' worth of Jurkat RNA were spiked into about 20,000-1,100,000 naive CD8 T cell samples to test detection sensitivity. Enrichment of CD8 T cells was done with RosetteSep CD8+ T Cell Enrichment Cocktail plus Ficoll-Paque, and ACK red cell lysis came afterward. General study outcomes and caveats: Modeling gave 3 to 3.5 recovered TCR RNA copies per cell versus about 10 by digital PCR, implying about 30% capture efficiency. The sizes of highly expanded clones could end up underestimated when identical TCR molecules share a barcode. The naive libraries included spiked-in Jurkat TCR RNA (approximately 11 copies' worth), and this RNA is not part of the donor repertoire. Spiked-in Jurkat TCR RNA equal to a single cell's worth was reported to be detectable even within 1,200,000 naive CD8 T cells. In CMV-specific effector cells, clones with more than 20 RNA copies contained over 98% of molecules, whereas in naive cells such clones contained under 1% of molecules. Without barcode sub-clustering, chimeric consensus sequences inflated TCR diversity; chimeras reached as high as 47%.

The chain is assembled from TRBV20-1 and TRBJ2-3, with 13 central nucleotides matching TRBD2. The TCR was taken from a human donor in good health. Some libraries in this study had Jurkat cell RNA spiked in. Sequencing used naive CD8+ T cells from blood, with Jurkat cell RNA spiked in. The cell subset or site label for this specimen denotes: FACS-sorted CD8+CD4-CCR7+CD45RA+ naive T cells. The DNA sequence is given as TGCAGTGCTACACAGGGACTAGCGGGAAGGCCTAGCACAGATACGCTGTATTTT. It translates to CSATQGLAGRPSTDTLYF.